This passage covers 8 T cell receptor beta chains from one sample sequenced in a study of preoperative IRX-2 immunotherapy in early breast cancer. TCRdb's table, derived via immunoSEQ multiplex PCR, lists solely in-frame clones and lacks some. Of 35,000 to 45,000 clones listed, roughly 82% were seen once; the top ten hold approximately 1.5%. Treatment described: preoperative locoregional IRX-2 cytokine immunotherapy. The input for sequencing was lymph node tissue, taken after IRX-2 immunotherapy. The receptors shown here come from a human donor with breast cancer.

The rearrangement uses TRBV25-1 and TRBJ2-1; no firm D call. This CDR3 has 13 residues. The germline V gene encodes CDR1 MGHDK and CDR2 SYGVNS. Between the trimmed V and J ends, which lost 4 bases and 9 bases, there was a span of 13 bases. CDR3 residues: CASSGVRMGEQFF. CDR3 DNA: TGTGCCAGCAGTGGAGTCAGGATGGGTGAGCAGTTCTTC.

The rearrangement joins TRBV11-3 to TRBJ1-2; no definite D call. Trimming left V 4 bases short and J 4 bases short, with 19 bases between. There are 16 residues in the CDR3. CDR1 is SGHNT and CDR2 is YENEEA in the germline V gene. DNA for the CDR3: TGTGCCAGCAGCTCCGTCTACTCCGGCGGCTCCTATGGCTACACCTTC. Translated, it gives CASSSVYSGGSYGYTF.

This clone was seen only a few times. The gene calls are TRBV1 and TRBJ2-7; no check of the table's D call, TRBD1, against the DNA was made. TRBV1 is a known pseudogene. CDR3 size: 16 residues. This chain's CDR3 is CASSHIVGQGLREQYF. In nucleotides, the CDR3 is TGCGCCAGCAGCCACATCGTGGGACAGGGGCTTAGAGAGCAGTACTTC.

The chain has TRBV11-3 and TRBJ2-7; the match to TRBD1 covers 9 bases. This CDR3 is 15 amino acids long. J gave up 0 bases and V 1 base, and 1 base lay outside the gene matches. Germline CDR1 SGHNT, CDR2 YENEEA. The CDR3 sequence: CASSLGDRASYEQYF. CDR3 nucleotides: TGTGCCAGCAGCTTAGGGGACAGGGCCTCCTACGAGCAGTACTTC.

The chain is built from TRBV7-4 and TRBJ1-1; D is undetermined. V dropped 2 bases and J dropped 0 bases, with 13 bases sitting between them. This CDR3 has 16 amino acids. CDR1 is SGHVT, CDR2 SQSDAQ, per germline. CDR3 nucleotides: TGTGCCAGCAGCTTAAGCCCCAATAATATGAACACTGAAGCTTTCTTT. Translating it yields CASSLSPNNMNTEAFF.

The J gene is TRBJ2-7, the V gene TRBV1; the table's D call, TRBD1, has no DNA check behind it. TRBV1 has pseudogene status. CDR3 size: 16 residues. CDR3 residues: CASSLSGQAAPNEQYF. CDR3 DNA: TGCGCCAGCAGCCTCAGCGGACAGGCGGCCCCCAACGAGCAGTACTTC.

The chain combines TRBV12-5 with TRBJ1-1; 7 bases align to TRBD1. The CDR3 has 14 residues. Germline CDR1 is LGHNT and CDR2 is FRNRAP. CDR3: CASGRQGMNTEAFF. The CDR3 DNA sequence: TGTGCCAGCGGTCGACAGGGTATGAACACTGAAGCTTTCTTT. The full variable domain, its missing parts supplied by reference TRBV12-5 and TRBJ1-1, is DARVTQTPRHKVTEMGQEVTMRCQPILGHNTVFWYRQTMMQGLELLAYFRNRAPLDDSGMPKDRFSAEMPDATLATLKIQPSEPRDSAVYFCASGRQGMNTEAFFGQGTRLTVV.

V usage is TRBV10-3 and J usage is TRBJ1-2; possible D gene TRBD1, 6 bases. The V gene's germline CDR1 is ENHRY and CDR2 SYGVKD. The V gene lost 0 bases and the J gene lost 4 bases, with 15 bases spanning the gap. The CDR3 spans 16 residues. CDR3 bases: TGTGCCATCAGTGAGTCAGCCCTGGACAGTCTCTATGGCTACACCTTC. Translated: CAISESALDSLYGYTF.